This is a list of T cell receptor beta chains from one sample in a study of blood T cell repertoires in COVID-19. Measured with immunoSEQ multiplex PCR; TCRdb has only the in-frame clones, and not every one. The sample shows about 73,000 clones, 89% of them seen only once. Input material: peripheral blood. These receptors came from a man of 80 years or more with acute or convalescent COVID-19. Each CDR3 is given with its conserved first and last residue. D genes are given only for firm matches. Clone size, where shown, is once, few, many, or a class for clones that have expanded.

NA,NA,TRBJ2-7,TRBV5-5,TGTGCCAGCAGCCAGAACTACGAGCAGTACTTC,CASSQNYEQYF
NA,NA,TRBJ1-2,TRBV19,TGTGCCAGTAGTCCCTGGGAAGGGACAACAGCTAACTATGGCTACACCTTC,CASSPWEGTTANYGYTF
NA,NA,TRBJ1-2,TRBV30,TGTGCCTGGGCAGGGAACTATGGCTACACCTTC,CAWAGNYGYTF
TRBD1,NA,TRBJ2-2,TRBV29-1,TGCAGCGTTAGGGACAGACAGAACACCGGGGAGCTGTTTTTT,CSVRDRQNTGELFF
TRBD1,NA,TRBJ2-2,TRBV7-8,TGTGCCAGCAGCTTAGGAGGGACAGAGAACACCGGGGAGCTGTTTTTT,CASSLGGTENTGELFF
TRBD1,NA,TRBJ1-1,TRBV5-1,TGCGCCAGCAGCTTTACAGGGGGAGAGAACACTGAAGCTTTCTTT,CASSFTGGENTEAFF
NA,NA,TRBJ1-2,TRBV3-1/TRBV3-2,TGTGCCAGCAGCCAAGGGTTGGCAGGGGCGGTTCTTTCCACCTTC,CASSQGLAGAVLSTF
TRBD1,NA,TRBJ2-3,TRBV5-1,TGCGCCAGCAGCTTGCTAGGGACAGGGTCAGATACGCAGTATTTT,CASSLLGTGSDTQYF
NA,once,TRBJ1-2,TRBV18,TGTGCCAGCTCACTAACCGACGGGGGATATGGCTACACCTTC,CASSLTDGGYGYTF
TRBD2,once,TRBJ2-4,TRBV6-1,TGTGCCAGCAGTGAAGCTGGCGGGGGAGCCAAAAACATTCAGTACTTC,CASSEAGGGAKNIQYF
NA,NA,TRBJ1-5,TRBV2,TGTGCCAGCAGTGAAGATACGTTGACTCCCCTTTATAGCAATCAGCCCCAGCATTTT,CASSEDTLTPLYSNQPQHF
TRBD1,NA,TRBJ1-1,TRBV7-2,TGTGCCAGCAGCCCTGGCAGGACAGGGAACACTGAAGCTTTCTTT,CASSPGRTGNTEAFF
TRBD1,NA,TRBJ2-7,TRBV5-1,TGCGCCAGCGTTCCTTCTCTTGGGACAGGGGGAGTCGAGCAGTACTTC,CASVPSLGTGGVEQYF
TRBD1,NA,TRBJ2-5,TRBV7-9,TGTGCCAGCAGCTTCAAAAAGGGACAGGGCGGGGAGACCCAGTACTTC,CASSFKKGQGGETQYF
TRBD1,NA,TRBJ1-5,TRBV19,TGTGCCAGTAGTATTCCGACAGGGGGATTGCAGCCCCAGCATTTT,CASSIPTGGLQPQHF
TRBD1,few,TRBJ2-7,TRBV7-3,TGTGCCAGCAGCCTGGACAGGGGGCGTGAGCAGTACTTC,CASSLDRGREQYF
TRBD2,NA,TRBJ2-2,TRBV7-9,TGTGCCAGCAGCACGGGACTAGCGGGAGTAGAAACCGGGGAGCTGTTTTTT,CASSTGLAGVETGELFF
NA,NA,TRBJ1-1,TRBV5-4,TGTGCCAGCAGCCGGGACATCTCTGAAGCTTTCTTT,CASSRDISEAFF
TRBD1,NA,TRBJ1-4,TRBV11-2,TGTGCCAGCAGCTTTACGACAGGGGGGAGGGAAAAACTGTTTTTT,CASSFTTGGREKLFF
NA,NA,TRBJ1-1,TRBV9,TGTGCCAGCAGCGTAGATGCGGGGCGCAACGCTGAAGCTTTCTTT,CASSVDAGRNAEAFF
TRBD1,once,TRBJ1-2,TRBV5-1,TGCGCCAGCAGCTGGGGGACAGGGGCCAACTATGGCTACACCTTC,CASSWGTGANYGYTF
NA,once,TRBJ1-6,TRBV28,TGTGCCAGCAGTTCATCTTCACCCCTCCACTTT,CASSSSSPLHF
TRBD2,NA,TRBJ2-1,TRBV5-5,TGTGCCAGCAGCTTGGAGCCTAGCGGGAGGAGGCATGAGCAGTTCTTC,CASSLEPSGRRHEQFF
TRBD1,NA,TRBJ1-2,TRBV5-1,TGCGCCAGCAGCTGGGGGACAGGCTCTAACTATGGCTACACCTTC,CASSWGTGSNYGYTF
NA,once,TRBJ2-2,TRBV5-1,TGCGCCAGCAGCTTGGGACAGGACGCCGGGGAGCTGTTTTTT,CASSLGQDAGELFF
NA,NA,TRBJ1-5,TRBV6-5,TGTGCCAGCGCGGACAGTCAGCCCCAGCATTTT,CASADSQPQHF
TRBD2,NA,TRBJ2-3,TRBV7-2,TGTGCCAGCAGCCCAACTAGCGGAGAGGATACGCAGTATTTT,CASSPTSGEDTQYF
NA,NA,TRBJ1-1,TRBV10-3,TGTGCCATCAGTGAGATGCGGGGGGCGCTGAGCACTGAAGCTTTCTTT,CAISEMRGALSTEAFF
TRBD1,NA,TRBJ2-3,TRBV2,TGTGCCAGCAGTGAAAACAGGGGATACACAGATACGCAGTATTTT,CASSENRGYTDTQYF
NA,NA,TRBJ2-6,TRBV18,TGTGCCAGCTCACCACCGACTGGGGAGTCTGGGGCCAACGTCCTGACTTTC,CASSPPTGESGANVLTF
NA,NA,TRBJ2-1,TRBV6-1,TGTGCCAGCAGTGCCACCGGGACTCCCCCGGAGAATGAGCAGTTCTTC,CASSATGTPPENEQFF
TRBD2,NA,TRBJ2-2,TRBV27,TGTGCCAGCAGTTTATCGGGCGGGAGGATCACCGGGGAGCTGTTTTTT,CASSLSGGRITGELFF
NA,NA,TRBJ2-7,TRBV4-2,TGTGCCAGCAGCCAAGAAAATAATAGAGCTAGTCATGGCGAGCAGTACTTC,CASSQENNRASHGEQYF
NA,few,TRBJ1-5,TRBV5-6,TGTGCCAGCAGCTCCTACAGATATAGCAATCAGCCCCAGCATTTT,CASSSYRYSNQPQHF
NA,NA,TRBJ1-2,TRBV7-9,TGTGCCAGCAGCTTAGATGAGGGCTTATATGGCTACACCTTC,CASSLDEGLYGYTF
TRBD1,NA,TRBJ2-7,TRBV27,TGTGCCAGCAGGGGGACAGGGGGACAGGGGTTCGAGCAGTACTTC,CASRGTGGQGFEQYF
TRBD1,NA,TRBJ1-1,TRBV5-1,TGCGCCAGCAGCTCCGGGACAGTTCAGGGGAACACTGAAGCTTTCTTT,CASSSGTVQGNTEAFF
NA,NA,TRBJ1-1,TRBV4-2,TGTGCCAGCAGCCAAGATGGGGGGACTGAAGCTTTCTTT,CASSQDGGTEAFF
NA,NA,TRBJ1-5,TRBV5-8,TGTGCCAGCAGCTTGCTAGGACAGCGAAATCAGCCCCAGCATTTT,CASSLLGQRNQPQHF
NA,once,TRBJ2-2,TRBV19,TGTGCCAGTAGTAGGGGGCCCGGGGAGCTGTTTTTT,CASSRGPGELFF
NA,NA,TRBJ1-1,TRBV7-9,TGTGCCAGCAGCTCCACTACCCCACAAAACACTGAAGCTTTCTTT,CASSSTTPQNTEAFF
TRBD1,NA,TRBJ2-1,TRBV24-1,TGTGCCACCAGTGATTCCGGGACAGGCCGGCCGGATGAGCAGTTCTTC,CATSDSGTGRPDEQFF
TRBD2,once,TRBJ2-5,TRBV4-1,TGCGCCAGCAGCCCACAAGGACTAGCGTCTAAAGAGACCCAGTACTTC,CASSPQGLASKETQYF
TRBD1,NA,TRBJ2-7,TRBV28,TGTGCCAGCACCCTACCAGGGGGTTACGGCGAGCAGTACTTC,CASTLPGGYGEQYF
NA,NA,TRBJ2-3,TRBV9,TGTGCCAGCAGCGTAGGCCCCACACGCACAGATACGCAGTATTTT,CASSVGPTRTDTQYF
NA,NA,TRBJ2-7,TRBV21-1,TGTGCCAGCCCTGGGCGGGTGGGGGAGCAGTACTTC,CASPGRVGEQYF
NA,NA,TRBJ1-5,TRBV30,TGTGCCTGGAGTGGGGGGCTCAGCAATCAGCCCCAGCATTTT,CAWSGGLSNQPQHF